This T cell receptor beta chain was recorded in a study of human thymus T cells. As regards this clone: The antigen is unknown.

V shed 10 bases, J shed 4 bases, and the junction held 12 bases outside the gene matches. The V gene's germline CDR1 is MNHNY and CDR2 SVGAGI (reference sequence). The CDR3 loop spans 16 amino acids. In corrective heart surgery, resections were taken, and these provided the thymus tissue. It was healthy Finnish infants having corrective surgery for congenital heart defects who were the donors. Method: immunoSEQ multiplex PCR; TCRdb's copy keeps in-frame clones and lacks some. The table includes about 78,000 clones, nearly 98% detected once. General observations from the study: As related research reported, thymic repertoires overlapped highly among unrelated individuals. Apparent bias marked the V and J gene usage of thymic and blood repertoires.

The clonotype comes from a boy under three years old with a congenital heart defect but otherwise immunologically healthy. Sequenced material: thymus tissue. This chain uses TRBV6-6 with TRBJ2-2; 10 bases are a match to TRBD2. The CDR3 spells CATLLERGGRTGELFF. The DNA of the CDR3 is TGTGCCACCCTCCTTGAGCGGGGGGGCCGCACCGGGGAGCTGTTTTTT.